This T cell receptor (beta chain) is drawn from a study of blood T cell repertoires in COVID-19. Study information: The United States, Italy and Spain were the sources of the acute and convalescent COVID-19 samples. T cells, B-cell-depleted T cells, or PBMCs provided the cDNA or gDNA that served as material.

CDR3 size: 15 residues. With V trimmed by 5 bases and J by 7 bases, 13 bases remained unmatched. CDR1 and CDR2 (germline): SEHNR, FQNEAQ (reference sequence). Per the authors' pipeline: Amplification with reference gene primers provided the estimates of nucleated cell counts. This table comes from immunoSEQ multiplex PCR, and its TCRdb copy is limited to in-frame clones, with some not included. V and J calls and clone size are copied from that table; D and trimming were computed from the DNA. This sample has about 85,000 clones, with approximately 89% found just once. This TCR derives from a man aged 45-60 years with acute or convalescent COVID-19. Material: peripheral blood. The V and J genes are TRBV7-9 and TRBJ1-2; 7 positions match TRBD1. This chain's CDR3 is CASSPGSTGTGGYTF. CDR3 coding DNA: TGTGCCAGCAGCCCCGGATCGACAGGGACCGGTGGCTACACCTTC.